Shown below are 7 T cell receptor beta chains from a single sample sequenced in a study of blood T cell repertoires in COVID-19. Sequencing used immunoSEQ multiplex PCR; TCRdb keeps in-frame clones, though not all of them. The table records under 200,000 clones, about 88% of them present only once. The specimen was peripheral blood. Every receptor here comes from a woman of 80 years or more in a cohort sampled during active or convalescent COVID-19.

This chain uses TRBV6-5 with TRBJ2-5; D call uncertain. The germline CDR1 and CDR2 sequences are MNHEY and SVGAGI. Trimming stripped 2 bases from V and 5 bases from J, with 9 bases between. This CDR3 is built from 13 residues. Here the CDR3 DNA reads TGTGCCAGCAGTTACACAGTCCGTGAGACCCAGTACTTC. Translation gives CASSYTVRETQYF.

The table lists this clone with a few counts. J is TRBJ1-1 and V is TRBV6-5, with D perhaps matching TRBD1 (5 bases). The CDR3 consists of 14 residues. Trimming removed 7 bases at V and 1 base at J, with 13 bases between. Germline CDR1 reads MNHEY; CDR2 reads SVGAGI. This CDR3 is CASIQPGGNTEAFF. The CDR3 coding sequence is TGTGCCAGCATCCAACCCGGGGGGAACACTGAAGCTTTCTTT.

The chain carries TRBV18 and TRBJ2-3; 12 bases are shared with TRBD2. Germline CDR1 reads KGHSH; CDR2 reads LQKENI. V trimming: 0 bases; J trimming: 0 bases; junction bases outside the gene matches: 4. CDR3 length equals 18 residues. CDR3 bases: TGTGCCAGCTCACCACCGGCTAGCGGGAGGGCCAGCACAGATACGCAGTATTTT. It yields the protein CASSPPASGRASTDTQYF.

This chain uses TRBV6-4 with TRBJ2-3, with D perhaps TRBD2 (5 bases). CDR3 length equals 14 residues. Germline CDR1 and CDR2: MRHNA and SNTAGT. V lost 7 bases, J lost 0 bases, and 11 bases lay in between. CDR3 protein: CASKRETSTDTQYF. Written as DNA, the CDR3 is TGTGCCAGCAAGAGGGAAACTAGCACAGATACGCAGTATTTT.

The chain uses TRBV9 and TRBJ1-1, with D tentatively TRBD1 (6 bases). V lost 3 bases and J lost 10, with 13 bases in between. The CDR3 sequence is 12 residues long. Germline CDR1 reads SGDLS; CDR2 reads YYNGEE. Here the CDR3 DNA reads TGTGCCAGCAGCGCGAACACAGGGATAGCTTTCTTT. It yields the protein CASSANTGIAFF.

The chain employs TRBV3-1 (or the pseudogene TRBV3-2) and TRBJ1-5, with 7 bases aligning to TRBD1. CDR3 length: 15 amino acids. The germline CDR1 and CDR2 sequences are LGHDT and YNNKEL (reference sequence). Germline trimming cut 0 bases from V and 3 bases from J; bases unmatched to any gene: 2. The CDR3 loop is CASSQETGHNQPQHF. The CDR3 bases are TGTGCCAGCAGCCAAGAGACAGGGCACAATCAGCCCCAGCATTTT.

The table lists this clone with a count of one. The CDR3 spells CASSQLLATGELFF. The CDR3 DNA is TGTGCCAGCAGCCAACTACTAGCTACCGGGGAGCTGTTTTTT. The V and J genes are TRBV3-1 (or the pseudogene TRBV3-2) and TRBJ2-2; perhaps TRBD2 as D (6 bases). Germline CDR1 is LGHDT and CDR2 is YNNKEL (reference sequence). This CDR3 is 14 amino acids long. With 2 bases removed from V and 5 bases from J, the gap between germline ends came to 9 bases.